This entry lists 8 T cell receptor beta chains sequenced from one sample in a study of radiotherapy plus CTLA-4 blockade in lung cancer. TCRdb's table, derived via immunoSEQ multiplex PCR, lists solely in-frame clones and lacks some. The profile shows approximately 80,000 clones, 70% to 85% of them singletons. Sequenced here: peripheral blood, sampled from a patient treated with radiotherapy plus ipilimumab. Receptors originate from a human donor with non-small cell lung cancer whose response to radiotherapy plus ipilimumab could not be evaluated.

V and J are TRBV15 and TRBJ2-1; 9 nucleotides align to TRBD2. The J segment lost 4 bases and the V segment lost 4 bases, leaving 5 bases of the junction unmatched. The germline V gene encodes CDR1 LNHNV and CDR2 YYDKDF (reference sequence). The CDR3 length is 15 residues. The CDR3 DNA follows: TGTGCCACCAGCATGGGGACTAGCAGTTACAATGAGCAGTTCTTC. Its protein product is CATSMGTSSYNEQFF. Supplemented by reference TRBV15 and TRBJ2-1, the full variable domain reads DAMVIQNPRYQVTQFGKPVTLSCSQTLNHNVMYWYQQKSSQAPKLLFHYYDKDFNNEADTPDNFQSRRPNTSFCFLDIRSPGLGDTAMYLCATSMGTSSYNEQFFGPGTRLTVL.

As concerns this clone: The junction does not match germline at one end; this may be a read error. This chain uses TRBV25-1 with TRBJ2-1; 14 positions agree with TRBD2. The CDR3 totals 16 residues. The germline gives CDR1 MGHDK, CDR2 SYGVNS. CDR3 loop: CASSVGLAGGKNEQLF. As DNA, the CDR3 is TGTGCCAGCAGTGTAGGACTAGCGGGAGGTAAGAATGAGCAGCTCTTC.

The rearrangement uses TRBV19 and TRBJ1-5; maybe TRBD1 (5 bases). The ends were cut back, 7 bases at V and 7 bases at J, with 20 bases in the middle. This CDR3 spans 15 amino acids. CDR1 is LNHDA, CDR2 SQIVND, per germline (reference sequence). The CDR3: CASKRTAGREQPQHF. DNA for the CDR3: TGTGCCAGTAAGAGAACGGCAGGGAGGGAACAGCCCCAGCATTTT.

This rearrangement joins TRBV5-6 to TRBJ1-1; 9 nucleotides match TRBD1. The V segment lost 4 bases and the J segment 0 bases; nucleotides outside the gene matches: 7. Germline assignment: CDR1 SGHDT and CDR2 YYEEEE. This CDR3 spans 16 amino acids. CDR3 amino acids: CASSGLWTGVNTEAFF. The CDR3 DNA sequence: TGTGCCAGCAGCGGGCTTTGGACAGGGGTGAACACTGAAGCTTTCTTT.

This clone was seen a few times. This chain links TRBV11-3 with TRBJ1-1; possibly TRBD1 for D (6 bases). This CDR3 is built from 13 residues. Germline CDR1 reads SGHNT; CDR2 reads YENEEA. V was shortened by 3 bases and J by 1 base, with 6 bases between the two germline ends. As DNA, the CDR3 is TGTGCCAGCAGCTTGACAGGGAACACTGAAGCTTTCTTT. Encoded protein: CASSLTGNTEAFF.

This chain links TRBV7-2 with TRBJ1-2, with 10 bases lining up with TRBD1. V dropped 1 base and J dropped 0; count of bases not matched to a gene: 2. Germline CDR1 and CDR2: SGHTA and FQGNSA. The CDR3 extends over 16 amino acids. Written as DNA, the CDR3 is TGTGCCAGCAGCTTAGGAGGGACAGGGGCTAACTATGGCTACACCTTC. Translated, it gives CASSLGGTGANYGYTF.

The chain joins TRBV7-2 to TRBJ1-5; the match to TRBD1 covers 7 bases. The length of the CDR3 is 15 residues. Trimming took 0 bases from V and 6 from J; bases not matched to a gene: 5. The germline V gene has CDR1 SGHTA and CDR2 FQGNSA. The CDR3 is CASSLAGGFGQPQHF. In DNA form, the CDR3 reads TGTGCCAGCAGCTTAGCAGGGGGCTTTGGTCAGCCCCAGCATTTT.

The gene calls are TRBV18 and TRBJ1-3, with D perhaps matching TRBD1 (5 bases). This CDR3 has 18 amino acids. V shed 0 bases and J shed 0 bases, with 15 bases lying between them. Germline assignment: CDR1 KGHSH and CDR2 LQKENI. The CDR3 region is CASSPPVGAFASGNTIYF. CDR3 in DNA: TGTGCCAGCTCACCACCAGTAGGGGCCTTCGCCTCTGGAAACACCATATATTTT.